These 30 T cell receptor beta chains came from one sample sequenced in a study of blood T cell repertoires in COVID-19. TCRdb's table, derived via immunoSEQ multiplex PCR, lists solely in-frame clones and lacks some. The data contain about 310,000 clones, roughly 87% of them seen just once; the ten biggest clones take up about 8.9%. Sequenced material: PBMCs or T cells enriched from blood (not recorded which). These receptors were obtained from a woman aged 18-29 years who had recovered from COVID-19.

This clone was recorded a few times. This rearrangement joins TRBV10-3 to TRBJ2-2; the match to TRBD2 covers 9 bases. CDR3 length: 20 residues. Looked up from germline, CDR1 is ENHRY and CDR2 is SYGVKD. Trimming removed 1 base from V and 3 bases from J; junction bases left unmatched: 15. CDR3 nucleotide sequence: TGTGCCATCAGTGAGTACGGAGAGATGTGCCGGACTAGCGACACCGGGGAGCTGTTTTTT. Its translation: CAISEYGEMCRTSDTGELFF.

The rearrangement uses TRBV4-2 and TRBJ1-4; 7 nucleotides agree with TRBD1. Germline values: CDR1 LGHNA, CDR2 YNFKEQ. CDR3 length: 15 amino acids. J gave up 10 bases and V 0 bases, and 8 bases lay outside the gene matches. CDR3 DNA: TGTGCCAGCAGCCAAGAGACGACAGGGATGGGAAAACTGTTTTTT. It is translated as CASSQETTGMGKLFF.

This clone was recorded only once. This rearrangement joins TRBV4-2 to TRBJ1-1, with D hard to call. The germline gives CDR1 LGHNA, CDR2 YNFKEQ. Trimming pared 0 bases from V and 0 bases from J, leaving 8 bases between. This CDR3 comprises 15 residues. CDR3 sequence: CASSQESQMNTEAFF. The CDR3 nucleotides read TGTGCCAGCAGCCAAGAGTCTCAGATGAACACTGAAGCTTTCTTT.

In its sample, this clone was seen a few times. The chain employs TRBV9 and TRBJ2-7; a weak D match, TRBD2 (6 bases). Germline V CDR1 and CDR2: SGDLS, YYNGEE. The CDR3 loop spans 15 amino acids. Trimming took 1 base from V and 3 from J, leaving 14 bases between them. The DNA for the CDR3 is TGTGCCAGCAGCGTAACGGGGACTGGGTACTACGAGCAGTACTTC. It specifies CASSVTGTGYYEQYF.

The chain has TRBV7-2 and TRBJ1-3; D remains unclear. Germline CDR1 and CDR2: SGHTA and FQGNSA. V lost 7 bases and J 3 bases, leaving 10 bases between the germline ends. CDR3 size: 13 residues. The DNA of the CDR3 is TGTGCCAGCATGACCGGGGTTGGAAACACCATATATTTT. Protein sequence: CASMTGVGNTIYF. Full variable domain (rest looked up from reference TRBV7-2 and TRBJ1-3): GAGVSQSPSNKVTEKGKDVELRCDPISGHTALYWYRQSLGQGLEFLIYFQGNSAPDKSGLPSDRFSAERTGGSVSTLTIQRTQQEDSAVYLCASMTGVGNTIYFGEGSWLTVV.

This clone came up a few times. V gene TRBV19 combines with J gene TRBJ2-7; the D gene is possibly TRBD1 (6 bases). CDR3 length equals 15 residues. The germline V and J ends were trimmed by 4 bases and 2 bases, with 15 bases remaining between them. CDR1 and CDR2 (germline): LNHDA, SQIVND (reference sequence). DNA for the CDR3: TGTGCCAGTAGTACCTCCGGGACATCGGCCTACGAGCAGTACTTC. This gives the protein CASSTSGTSAYEQYF.

This sequence joins TRBV7-3 and TRBJ2-3; 8 bases agree with TRBD2. The germline V gene encodes CDR1 SGHTA and CDR2 FQGTGA. The CDR3 runs 16 residues. J was trimmed by 6 bases and V by 5 bases; bases with no gene match: 13. As DNA, the CDR3 is TGTGCCAGCAGCCCCATTCGTGGCGGGGGGCCCGATACGCAGTATTTT. Amino acids: CASSPIRGGGPDTQYF.

CDR3 in amino acids: CASSLTGASTDTQYF. The CDR3 bases are TGTGCCAGCAGCTTGACAGGGGCTAGCACAGATACGCAGTATTTT. The rearrangement uses TRBV5-6 and TRBJ2-3, with 7 positions matching TRBD1. The trim removed 1 base at V and 0 bases at J, leaving 2 bases unmatched. Germline V gives CDR1 SGHDT, CDR2 YYEEEE. The CDR3 is 15 amino acids. The whole variable domain, filled in from reference TRBV5-6 and TRBJ2-3, reads DAGVTQSPTHLIKTRGQQVTLRCSPKSGHDTVSWYQQALGQGPQFIFQYYEEEERQRGNFPDRFSGHQFPNYSSELNVNALLLGDSALYLCASSLTGASTDTQYFGPGTRLTVL.

Remarks on this clone: Other DNA sequences in the same sample also yield this CDR3. This sequence joins TRBV28 and TRBJ2-3; D is unresolved. CDR3 size: 13 residues. Germline lookup yields CDR1 MDHEN and CDR2 SYDVKM. Trimming took off 3 bases at V and 2 bases at J, with 6 bases between the two ends. The CDR3 region is CASSFGSTDTQYF. The CDR3 DNA is TGTGCCAGCAGTTTTGGCTCCACAGATACGCAGTATTTT.

To note about this clone: The sample carries other DNA sequences with the same CDR3. This chain connects TRBV29-1 to TRBJ1-1; possible D gene TRBD1, 5 bases. Germline V gene lookup returns CDR1 SQVTM and CDR2 ANQGSEA. The CDR3 runs 12 residues. The ends were cut back, 3 bases at V and 3 bases at J, with 8 bases in the middle. CDR3 residues: CSVDQGDTEAFF. CDR3 DNA sequence: TGCAGCGTTGATCAGGGTGACACTGAAGCTTTCTTT.

The V and J genes are TRBV2 and TRBJ1-6; weak D call: TRBD1 (5 bases). V lost 5 bases to trimming and J lost 3 bases, with 11 bases between them. Germline-derived CDR1 and CDR2 are SNHLY and FYNNEI. This CDR3 comprises 15 residues. The DNA of the CDR3 is TGTGCCAGCAGTTCCGACAGCCTCTATAATTCACCCCTCCACTTT. Translated, it gives CASSSDSLYNSPLHF.

This clone was picked up one time. The chain has TRBV10-3 and TRBJ1-1; no clear D. V lost 1 base and J 4 bases, leaving 7 bases between the germline ends. The CDR3 loop spans 13 amino acids. CDR1 ENHRY and CDR2 SYGVKD come from the germline V gene. The CDR3 nucleotides are TGTGCCATCAGTGAGTTTCGGAGCACTGAAGCTTTCTTT. This gives the protein CAISEFRSTEAFF.

The V call is TRBV7-3, the J call TRBJ1-2, with TRBD1 matching over 12 bases. The V gene's germline CDR1 is SGHTA and CDR2 FQGTGA. The CDR3 sequence is 17 residues long. With V trimmed by 4 bases and J by 6 bases, 12 bases remained unmatched. The CDR3: CASSSLEGTGGLNGYTF. Here the CDR3 DNA reads TGTGCCAGCAGCTCCCTTGAGGGGACAGGGGGCCTGAATGGCTACACCTTC. Filled out from reference TRBV7-3 and TRBJ1-2, the complete variable domain reads GAGVSQTPSNKVTEKGKYVELRCDPISGHTALYWYRQSLGQGPEFLIYFQGTGAADDSGLPNDRFFAVRPEGSVSTLKIQRTERGDSAVYLCASSSLEGTGGLNGYTFGSGTRLTVV.

This clone was picked up one time. J is TRBJ2-7 and V is TRBV2; 14 positions match TRBD2. The CDR3 runs to 16 residues. CDR1 and CDR2 (germline): SNHLY, FYNNEI. Germline trimming cut 2 bases from V and 3 bases from J; bases unmatched to any gene: 3. CDR3 protein: CASSEKGTSGGYEQYF. The CDR3 DNA is TGTGCCAGCAGTGAAAAGGGGACTAGCGGGGGCTACGAGCAGTACTTC.

The rearrangement joins TRBV4-3 to TRBJ2-7; TRBD1 aligns across 8 bases. The CDR3 loop spans 16 amino acids. The V gene end was trimmed by 0 bases and the J gene end by 1 base; junction bases not matched to a gene: 5. Germline values: CDR1 LGHNA, CDR2 YSLEER. CDR3 in amino acids: CASSQDITGGSYEQYF. CDR3 DNA: TGCGCCAGCAGCCAAGATATCACAGGGGGTTCCTACGAGCAGTACTTC.

This chain uses TRBV5-6 with TRBJ2-1; TRBD2 matches at 7 bases. Germline V gives CDR1 SGHDT, CDR2 YYEEEE. The CDR3 contains 17 residues. Trimming took 0 bases from V and 5 from J; bases not matched to a gene: 11. The CDR3 spells CASSLAQREAIHNEQFF. The CDR3 DNA reads TGTGCCAGCAGCTTGGCCCAGCGGGAAGCTATCCACAATGAGCAGTTCTTC.

The table lists this clone with a few counts. The chain combines TRBV7-2 with TRBJ1-6; 7 bases agree with TRBD1. CDR3 length: 15 residues. Germline V gives CDR1 SGHTA, CDR2 FQGNSA. Germline trimming cut 2 bases from V and 10 bases from J; bases unmatched to any gene: 8. The CDR3 here is CASSLWDSETSPLHF. The CDR3 DNA follows: TGTGCCAGCAGCTTATGGGACAGCGAAACATCACCCCTCCACTTT. The full variable domain, rest sourced from reference TRBV7-2 and TRBJ1-6, is GAGVSQSPSNKVTEKGKDVELRCDPISGHTALYWYRQSLGQGLEFLIYFQGNSAPDKSGLPSDRFSAERTGGSVSTLTIQRTQQEDSAVYLCASSLWDSETSPLHFGNGTRLTVT.

This clone has a single count. The CDR3 bases are TGTGCCAGCAGTTTTGACCCAATCCAGGGAAAAGATTCACCCCTCCACTTT. Its translation is CASSFDPIQGKDSPLHF. The rearrangement joins TRBV28 to TRBJ1-6, with D possibly TRBD1 on 5 matching bases. The germline V gene encodes CDR1 MDHEN and CDR2 SYDVKM. The germline V and J ends were trimmed by 3 bases and 8 bases, with 20 bases remaining between them. The CDR3 has 17 amino acids. The entire variable domain, with the rest obtained from reference TRBV28 and TRBJ1-6, is as follows: DVKVTQSSRYLVKRTGEKVFLECVQDMDHENMFWYRQDPGLGLRLIYFSYDVKMKEKGDIPEGYSVSREKKERFSLILESASTNQTSMYLCASSFDPIQGKDSPLHFGNGTRLTVT.

V and J are TRBV5-1 and TRBJ2-3; 7 nucleotides agree with TRBD2. Looked up from germline, CDR1 is SGHRS and CDR2 is YFSETQ. CDR3 length: 17 amino acids. V dropped 0 bases and J dropped 2; count of bases not matched to a gene: 9. CDR3 nucleotide sequence: TGCGCCAGCAGCTTGGCTGGGGGGGGAACTAACACAGATACGCAGTATTTT. Amino acid sequence: CASSLAGGGTNTDTQYF.

The CDR3 spells CAISERGTELGYTF. For the CDR3, the DNA is TGTGCCATCAGTGAGCGGGGGACGGAACTGGGCTACACCTTC. The chain couples TRBV10-3 to TRBJ1-2; D is possibly TRBD1 (5 bases). The V end was cut by 2 bases, the J end by 8 bases, with 15 bases between. CDR1 is ENHRY, CDR2 SYGVKD, per germline. The CDR3 spans 14 residues.

The table lists this clone with a count of one. DNA of the CDR3: TGCGCCAGCAGCCAAGTACGGGGTGAAAAACTGTTTTTT. Translated, it gives CASSQVRGEKLFF. The chain links TRBV4-1 to TRBJ1-4; D unresolved. Germline V gene sequence: CDR1 MGHRA, CDR2 YSYEKL. The CDR3 sequence is 13 residues long. V was trimmed by 1 base and J by 7 bases, leaving 7 bases between them.

This CDR3 reads CASSPSPGRGDFTEAFF. CDR3 bases: TGCGCCAGCAGCCCCAGTCCGGGACGGGGGGATTTCACTGAAGCTTTCTTT. This chain uses TRBV5-1 with TRBJ1-1; the D gene is possibly TRBD1 (5 bases). The CDR3 loop spans 17 amino acids. Looked up from germline, CDR1 is SGHRS and CDR2 is YFSETQ. V was pared by 4 bases and J by 4 bases, with 23 bases between. The full variable domain, rest sourced from reference TRBV5-1 and TRBJ1-1, is KAGVTQTPRYLIKTRGQQVTLSCSPISGHRSVSWYQQTPGQGLQFLFEYFSETQRNKGNFPGRFSGRQFSNSRSEMNVSTLELGDSALYLCASSPSPGRGDFTEAFFGQGTRLTVV.

The chain combines TRBV9 with TRBJ2-3, with TRBD2 identical over 11 bases. The trim removed 7 bases at V and 3 bases at J, leaving 7 bases unmatched. From germline, CDR1 is SGDLS and CDR2 YYNGEE. There are 15 residues in the CDR3. CDR3 nucleotide sequence: TGTGCCAGCTGTCCCACTAGCGGGAGAACAGATACGCAGTATTTT. Amino acid sequence: CASCPTSGRTDTQYF. Drawing the rest from reference TRBV9 and TRBJ2-3, the complete variable domain is DSGVTQTPKHLITATGQRVTLRCSPRSGDLSVYWYQQSLDQGLQFLIQYYNGEERAKGNILERFSAQQFPDLHSELNLSSLELGDSALYFCASCPTSGRTDTQYFGPGTRLTVL.

The chain employs TRBV7-7 and TRBJ2-2, with TRBD2 identical over 11 bases. J lost 4 bases, V lost 1 base, and 8 bases had no gene match. The CDR3 contains 18 residues. From germline, CDR1 is SSHAT and CDR2 FNYEAQ (reference sequence). DNA of the CDR3: TGTGCCAGCAGCTTAGAGATTATAGCGGGAGGGCGCACCGGGGAGCTGTTTTTT. Its translation: CASSLEIIAGGRTGELFF.

V is TRBV7-2 and J is TRBJ2-3, with D maybe TRBD2 (6 bases). The V gene lost 3 bases and the J gene lost 5 bases, with 15 bases spanning the gap. The CDR3 length is 15 residues. Germline CDR1 and CDR2: SGHTA and FQGNSA. The CDR3 loop is CASSFLGGRQDTQYF. The CDR3 DNA follows: TGTGCCAGCAGCTTTTTGGGAGGCAGACAAGATACGCAGTATTTT.

The rearrangement uses TRBV27 and TRBJ2-6; D may be TRBD2 (6 bases). Trimming shortened V by 7 bases and J by 0 bases, and 10 bases separated the two germline ends. Per germline, CDR1 MNHEY and CDR2 SMNVEV (reference sequence). This CDR3 has 15 amino acids. CDR3 residues: CASTAGFSGANVLTF. CDR3 coding DNA: TGTGCCAGCACCGCGGGGTTCTCTGGGGCCAACGTCCTGACTTTC.

The chain carries TRBV28 and TRBJ2-7, with TRBD2 identical over 8 bases. The CDR3 sequence is 15 residues long. Germline V lookup: CDR1 MDHEN, CDR2 SYDVKM. Trimming at V came to 2 bases and at J to 2 bases, leaving 5 bases not matched to a gene. CDR3 protein: CASSLTSGDTYEQYF. CDR3 DNA sequence: TGTGCCAGCAGTTTAACTAGCGGAGATACCTACGAGCAGTACTTC. The variable domain in full, with the rest retrieved from reference TRBV28 and TRBJ2-7, is DVKVTQSSRYLVKRTGEKVFLECVQDMDHENMFWYRQDPGLGLRLIYFSYDVKMKEKGDIPEGYSVSREKKERFSLILESASTNQTSMYLCASSLTSGDTYEQYFGPGTRLTVT.

V and J are TRBV28 and TRBJ2-1; a weak D match, TRBD1 (6 bases). The CDR3 has 17 residues. CDR1 MDHEN and CDR2 SYDVKM come from the germline V gene. Trimming shortened V by 3 bases and J by 3 bases, and 18 bases separated the two germline ends. CDR3 residues: CASSFDSQGTIYNEQFF. CDR3 DNA sequence: TGTGCCAGCAGTTTTGATTCGCAGGGGACCATCTACAATGAGCAGTTCTTC. Complete variable domain (other parts from reference TRBV28 and TRBJ2-1): DVKVTQSSRYLVKRTGEKVFLECVQDMDHENMFWYRQDPGLGLRLIYFSYDVKMKEKGDIPEGYSVSREKKERFSLILESASTNQTSMYLCASSFDSQGTIYNEQFFGPGTRLTVL.

CDR3 bases: TGTGCCAGCAGCTTAGTGAACAGGGGAACTGAAGCTTTCTTT. Translated: CASSLVNRGTEAFF. The chain recombines TRBV7-2 with TRBJ1-1; TRBD1 aligns across 7 bases. Germline V gene data show CDR1 as SGHTA and CDR2 as FQGNSA. V lost 1 base and J lost 5; bases outside the gene matches: 4. This CDR3 is built from 14 residues.

V is TRBV9 and J is TRBJ2-1; 8 nucleotides agree with TRBD2. CDR1 is SGDLS, CDR2 YYNGEE, per germline. The CDR3 runs to 13 residues. J gave up 7 bases and V 5 bases, and 5 bases lay outside the gene matches. The CDR3 reads CASSMSGGNEQFF. CDR3 nucleotides: TGTGCCAGCAGTATGAGCGGGGGTAATGAGCAGTTCTTC.